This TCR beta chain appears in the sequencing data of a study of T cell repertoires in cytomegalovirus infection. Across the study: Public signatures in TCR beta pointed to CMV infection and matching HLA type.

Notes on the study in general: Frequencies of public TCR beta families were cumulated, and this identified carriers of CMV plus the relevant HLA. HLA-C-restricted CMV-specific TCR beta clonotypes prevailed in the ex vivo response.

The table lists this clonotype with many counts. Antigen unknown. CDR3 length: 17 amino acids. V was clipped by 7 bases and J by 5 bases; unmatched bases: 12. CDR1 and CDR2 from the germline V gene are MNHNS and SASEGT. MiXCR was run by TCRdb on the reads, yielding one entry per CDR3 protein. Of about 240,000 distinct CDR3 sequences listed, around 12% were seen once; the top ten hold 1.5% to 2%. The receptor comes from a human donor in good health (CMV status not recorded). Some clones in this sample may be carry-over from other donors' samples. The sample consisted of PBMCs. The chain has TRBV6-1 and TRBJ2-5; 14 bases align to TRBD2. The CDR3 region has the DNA TGTGCCAGCACCTCCGGGACTAGCGGGAGAATAAAGGAGACCCAGTACTTC. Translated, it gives CASTSGTSGRIKETQYF.